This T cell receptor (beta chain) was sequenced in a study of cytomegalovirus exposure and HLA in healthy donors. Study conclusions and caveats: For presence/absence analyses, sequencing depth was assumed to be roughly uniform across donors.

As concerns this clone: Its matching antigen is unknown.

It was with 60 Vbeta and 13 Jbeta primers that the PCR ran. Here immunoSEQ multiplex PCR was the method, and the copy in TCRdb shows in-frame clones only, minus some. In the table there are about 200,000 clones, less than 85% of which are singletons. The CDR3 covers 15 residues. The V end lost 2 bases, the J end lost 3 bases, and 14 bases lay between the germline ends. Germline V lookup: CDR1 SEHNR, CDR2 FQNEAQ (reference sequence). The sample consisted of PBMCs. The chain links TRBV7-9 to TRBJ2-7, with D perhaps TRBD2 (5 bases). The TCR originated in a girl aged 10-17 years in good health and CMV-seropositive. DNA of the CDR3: TGTGCCAGCAGCTTATCCGGGATAGGTTTCTACGAGCAGTACTTC. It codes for CASSLSGIGFYEQYF.